Following are 3 T cell receptor beta chains from one sample sequenced in a study of identical twins. TCRdb reprocessed the 5' RACE reads via MiXCR and lists one record per CDR3 protein. Seen here are nearly 250,000 distinct CDR3 sequences, 5.5% to 7% observed once, and the top ten hold 3.5% to 4%. This sample also appeared in a second study, on yellow fever vaccine responses in identical twins.

Sequencing used memory (CD45RO+) T cells sorted from blood. Source of these receptors: a young woman in good health.

This clonotype was seen a handful of times. CDR3: CASNGAAGNTEAFF. CDR3 nucleotide sequence: TGTGCCAGCAACGGGGCCGCCGGGAACACTGAAGCTTTCTTT. V and J are TRBV12-3 or TRBV12-4 and TRBJ1-1; D might be TRBD1 (5 bases). The CDR3 has 14 residues. V dropped 7 bases and J dropped 1 base, with 13 bases sitting between them.

This clonotype was detected ten times or more. V and J are TRBV5-1 and TRBJ2-1; TRBD2 aligns across 8 bases. The CDR3 length is 14 residues. V trimming: 3 bases; J trimming: 7 bases; junction bases outside the gene matches: 6. Germline V gives CDR1 SGHRS, CDR2 YFSETQ. The CDR3 coding sequence is TGCGCCAGCAGCTCGGGGGGGCCGGGGAATGAGCAGTTCTTC. Translating gives CASSSGGPGNEQFF.

This clonotype was picked up a small number of times. The chain uses TRBV20-1 and TRBJ2-1, with TRBD1 identical over 7 bases. Germline V gives CDR1 DFQATT, CDR2 SNEGSKA (reference sequence). The junction had 5 bases not matched to a gene; V was cut back by 4 bases and J by 2 bases. This CDR3 region has 14 residues. CDR3 sequence (DNA): TGCAGTGCTATCGGACAGGCGACCTACAATGAGCAGTTCTTC. Its translation: CSAIGQATYNEQFF.